Following are 19 T cell receptor beta chains from one sample sequenced in a study of blood T cell repertoires in COVID-19. The repertoire was sequenced with immunoSEQ multiplex PCR; TCRdb's copy has only in-frame clones and lacks some. Seen here are some 200,000 clones, around 83% observed once, and the top ten hold about 12%. The source material was peripheral blood. These TCRs come from a human donor in a cohort sampled during active COVID-19.

CDR3 loop: CASRGRLNYGYTF. The CDR3, as DNA: TGTGCCAGCAGGGGCAGGCTAAACTATGGCTACACCTTC. V usage is TRBV2 and J usage is TRBJ1-2; no definite D call. The CDR3 contains 13 residues. V lost 6 bases and J lost 2, with 10 bases in between. The V gene's germline CDR1 is SNHLY and CDR2 FYNNEI.

This chain joins TRBV18 and TRBJ2-7, with 9 nucleotides matching TRBD1. Germline-derived CDR1 and CDR2 are KGHSH and LQKENI. V lost 4 bases and J lost 1; bases outside the gene matches: 8. The CDR3 sequence is 16 residues long. The CDR3, as DNA: TGTGCCAGCTCACGGTCGGGACAGGGAACTTCCTACGAGCAGTACTTC. The encoded protein is CASSRSGQGTSYEQYF.

This chain uses TRBV7-2 with TRBJ2-5; 9 bases agree with TRBD1. This CDR3 is built from 17 residues. V trimming: 0 bases; J trimming: 5 bases; junction bases outside the gene matches: 10. The germline V gene has CDR1 SGHTA and CDR2 FQGNSA. DNA for the CDR3: TGTGCCAGCAGCTTAGCCGCCGGACAGGGGAGGGGGGAGACCCAGTACTTC. Protein sequence: CASSLAAGQGRGETQYF.

The chain uses TRBV2 and TRBJ2-1; D is uncertain. Trimming cost V 2 bases and J 6 bases, with 14 bases left between them. The CDR3 spans 15 residues. The germline V gene encodes CDR1 SNHLY and CDR2 FYNNEI. Here the CDR3 reads CASSENRRPINEQFF. As DNA, the CDR3 is TGTGCCAGCAGTGAAAACAGACGCCCGATCAATGAGCAGTTCTTC.

The V gene is TRBV28, the J gene TRBJ2-3; no reliable D call. The CDR3 loop spans 14 amino acids. CDR1 and CDR2 from the germline V gene are MDHEN and SYDVKM. The V and J ends lost 2 bases and 0 bases respectively, with 6 bases between them. The CDR3 nucleotides are TGTGCCAGCAGTTTAGGCCCTAGCACAGATACGCAGTATTTT. This translates into CASSLGPSTDTQYF.

This chain uses TRBV5-1 with TRBJ2-3; the match to TRBD2 covers 7 bases. V lost 4 bases and J lost 0; bases outside the gene matches: 11. Per the germline V gene, CDR1 is SGHRS and CDR2 is YFSETQ. CDR3 length: 17 residues. The CDR3 region is CASSPPTSAISTDTQYF. DNA for the CDR3: TGCGCCAGCAGCCCCCCCACTAGCGCAATAAGCACAGATACGCAGTATTTT.

The V call is TRBV5-1, the J call TRBJ2-1; the D gene is possibly TRBD2 (6 bases). The CDR3 has 13 amino acids. The germline V gene has CDR1 SGHRS and CDR2 YFSETQ. V shed 4 bases and J shed 10 bases, with 15 bases lying between them. The CDR3 sequence: CASSTPGDHEQFF. The DNA of the CDR3 is TGCGCCAGCAGCACCCCGGGGGATCACGAGCAGTTCTTC.

The CDR3 DNA follows: TGTGCCAGTAGTACTCACGTCCAGGATGCTTATGGCTACACCTTC. Its translation is CASSTHVQDAYGYTF. The chain carries TRBV19 and TRBJ1-2; D gene uncertain. This CDR3 has 15 amino acids. Trimming left V 4 bases short and J 5 bases short, with 17 bases between. Germline loops: CDR1 LNHDA, CDR2 SQIVND (reference sequence). The complete variable domain, with remaining parts taken from reference TRBV19 and TRBJ1-2, reads DGGITQSPKYLFRKEGQNVTLSCEQNLNHDAMYWYRQDPGQGLRLIYYSQIVNDFQKGDIAEGYSVSREKKESFPLTVTSAQKNPTAFYLCASSTHVQDAYGYTFGSGTRLTVV.

The gene calls are TRBV7-2 and TRBJ2-5; 12 nucleotides agree with TRBD2. CDR1 is SGHTA, CDR2 FQGNSA, per germline. J lost 2 bases, V lost 1 base, and 11 bases had no gene match. This CDR3 is built from 19 residues. In nucleotides, the CDR3 is TGTGCCAGCAGCTTAGGATCCCTAGCGGGAGGGGGGTTTCAAGAGACCCAGTACTTC. This codes for CASSLGSLAGGGFQETQYF. Supplemented by reference TRBV7-2 and TRBJ2-5, the full variable domain reads GAGVSQSPSNKVTEKGKDVELRCDPISGHTALYWYRQSLGQGLEFLIYFQGNSAPDKSGLPSDRFSAERTGGSVSTLTIQRTQQEDSAVYLCASSLGSLAGGGFQETQYFGPGTRLLVL.

This clone was seen more than once but under ten times. The chain links TRBV3-1 (or the pseudogene TRBV3-2) to TRBJ1-2, with a weak D call TRBD1 (5 bases). The CDR3 is 16 amino acids. The V and J ends lost 5 bases and 6 bases respectively, with 22 bases between them. The germline V gene has CDR1 LGHDT and CDR2 YNNKEL (reference sequence). The CDR3 here is CASSFRLGGRADGYTF. In DNA form, the CDR3 reads TGTGCCAGCAGCTTCCGTCTCGGGGGTAGGGCAGATGGCTACACCTTC.

The V gene is TRBV15, the J gene TRBJ2-3, with 7 bases identical to TRBD1. With 6 bases clipped from V and 0 bases from J, the junction kept 6 bases outside the gene matches. This CDR3 is 15 amino acids long. The germline V gene has CDR1 LNHNV and CDR2 YYDKDF (reference sequence). The CDR3 nucleotides read TGTGCCACCAGAGCGCCGGGACAGAGCACAGATACGCAGTATTTT. It specifies CATRAPGQSTDTQYF.

This chain uses TRBV5-5 with TRBJ2-1, with 7 bases identical to TRBD2. This CDR3 is 17 amino acids long. Losses at the gene ends were 5 bases for V and 4 bases for J; bases not matched to a gene: 15. Germline CDR1 is SGHKS and CDR2 is YYEKEE (reference sequence). The CDR3 nucleotides are TGTGCCAGCAGTTACGCTAGCGGCTCGACCAGATACAATGAGCAGTTCTTC. This translates into CASSYASGSTRYNEQFF. Using reference TRBV5-5 and TRBJ2-1 for the parts outside the CDR3, the full variable domain is DAGVTQSPTHLIKTRGQQVTLRCSPISGHKSVSWYQQVLGQGPQFIFQYYEKEERGRGNFPDRFSARQFPNYSSELNVNALLLGDSALYLCASSYASGSTRYNEQFFGPGTRLTVL.

The V call is TRBV5-3, the J call TRBJ2-7; TRBD2 matches 7 bases. TRBV5-3 is classed as an ORF, of uncertain function. This CDR3 is 14 amino acids long. The V gene end was trimmed by 5 bases and the J gene end by 2 bases; junction bases not matched to a gene: 7. CDR3: CARRSLAEPYEQYF. CDR3 nucleotides: TGTGCCAGAAGATCCCTAGCGGAGCCCTACGAGCAGTACTTC.

The chain links TRBV11-2 to TRBJ1-2, with TRBD1 identical over 9 bases. The CDR3 extends over 16 amino acids. Germline assignment: CDR1 SGHAT and CDR2 FQNNGV. V trimming: 5 bases; J trimming: 4 bases; junction bases outside the gene matches: 11. The CDR3 loop is CASSESTGGAGYGYTF. The CDR3, as DNA: TGTGCCAGCAGCGAGTCAACAGGGGGCGCCGGCTATGGCTACACCTTC.

The chain joins TRBV3-1 (or the pseudogene TRBV3-2) to TRBJ2-5; D might be TRBD1 (5 bases). Germline lookup yields CDR1 LGHDT and CDR2 YNNKEL (reference sequence). This CDR3 is 13 amino acids long. For the CDR3, the DNA is TGTGCGTCAGCCAGGGCAATCCAGGAGACCCAGTACTTC. Its protein is CASARAIQETQYF.

V usage is TRBV13 and J usage is TRBJ2-7; 9 bases line up with TRBD1. CDR3 length: 15 residues. Germline CDR1 reads PRHDT; CDR2 reads FYEKMQ (reference sequence). J lost 10 bases, V lost 6 bases, and 16 bases had no gene match. The CDR3 coding sequence is TGTGCCAGCAGGGATATGGGACAGGGTTTATCCCGCCAGTACTTC. Encoded protein: CASRDMGQGLSRQYF.

This chain links TRBV10-3 with TRBJ2-6; possible D gene TRBD1, 6 bases. The germline gives CDR1 ENHRY, CDR2 SYGVKD. This CDR3 has 14 amino acids. V lost 5 bases to trimming and J lost 5 bases, with 10 bases between them. The CDR3 DNA follows: TGTGCCATCAGTCCAGGGGCTTGGGCCAACGTCCTGACTTTC. Its protein product is CAISPGAWANVLTF.

This sequence joins TRBV28 and TRBJ2-7; tentative D call: TRBD2 (6 bases). There are 14 residues in the CDR3. Germline V lookup: CDR1 MDHEN, CDR2 SYDVKM. V shed 6 bases and J shed 0 bases, with 12 bases lying between them. The DNA of the CDR3 is TGTGCCAGCAGAGACCGGGACTTCTCCTACGAGCAGTACTTC. Protein: CASRDRDFSYEQYF.

In its sample, this clone was seen once. The V call is TRBV5-1, the J call TRBJ2-7; 7 nucleotides line up with TRBD1. There are 15 residues in the CDR3. V lost 0 bases, J lost 1 base, and 4 bases stayed unmatched. CDR1 SGHRS and CDR2 YFSETQ come from the germline V gene. As DNA, the CDR3 is TGCGCCAGCAGCTTGGCCCCGGACAGGTCCTACGAGCAGTACTTC. Translated: CASSLAPDRSYEQYF.